The 4 T cell receptor beta chains below all came from one sample that was sequenced in a study of draining lymph node invasion in breast cancer. TCRdb called the bulk RNA-seq reads again in MiXCR, with one record for every CDR3 protein. The data contain a few thousand distinct CDR3 sequences, around 59% of them seen just once; the ten biggest clones take up 2.5% to 3%. Sorting for CD4+ CD45RA- CD25high cells yielded memory regulatory T cells. The specimen was sorted memory Tregs from a lymph node. These receptors all come from a female donor with luminal breast cancer.

Details on this clonotype: Germline is not matched at one junction end, which may reflect a read error. The rearrangement uses TRBV4-1 and TRBJ2-3, with D possibly matching TRBD1 (5 bases). Germline CDR1 MGHRA, CDR2 YSYEKL. CDR3 length: 14 residues. CDR3 in amino acids: CASSQDRVTETQYF. Here the CDR3 DNA reads TGCGCCAGCAGCCAAGATCGGGTGACAGAGACGCAGTATTTT.

There are a few counts of this clonotype. The V gene is TRBV12-3 or TRBV12-4, the J gene TRBJ2-1, with D possibly being TRBD2 (6 bases). This CDR3 is 12 amino acids long. Trimming shortened V by 7 bases and J by 6 bases, and 10 bases separated the two germline ends. The CDR3 region has the DNA TGTGCCAGCAACCTGGGGGGCAATGAGCAGTTCTTC. It codes for CASNLGGNEQFF.

The rearrangement links TRBV27 to TRBJ2-2; no clear D. V lost 5 bases, J lost 4 bases, and 14 bases lay in between. Per germline, CDR1 MNHEY and CDR2 SMNVEV (reference sequence). The CDR3 has 15 amino acids. The CDR3 region is CASSTRTVTTGELFF. The CDR3, as DNA: TGTGCCAGCAGTACAAGGACCGTAACCACCGGGGAGCTGTTTTTT.

The table lists this clonotype with a few counts. V is TRBV2 and J is TRBJ1-1; 7 positions agree with TRBD1. V dropped 5 bases and J dropped 7; count of bases not matched to a gene: 7. This CDR3 contains 13 residues. Germline values: CDR1 SNHLY, CDR2 FYNNEI. The CDR3 reads CASSHQGDSEAFF. The CDR3 DNA reads as TGTGCCAGCAGTCACCAAGGGGACAGTGAAGCTTTCTTT.